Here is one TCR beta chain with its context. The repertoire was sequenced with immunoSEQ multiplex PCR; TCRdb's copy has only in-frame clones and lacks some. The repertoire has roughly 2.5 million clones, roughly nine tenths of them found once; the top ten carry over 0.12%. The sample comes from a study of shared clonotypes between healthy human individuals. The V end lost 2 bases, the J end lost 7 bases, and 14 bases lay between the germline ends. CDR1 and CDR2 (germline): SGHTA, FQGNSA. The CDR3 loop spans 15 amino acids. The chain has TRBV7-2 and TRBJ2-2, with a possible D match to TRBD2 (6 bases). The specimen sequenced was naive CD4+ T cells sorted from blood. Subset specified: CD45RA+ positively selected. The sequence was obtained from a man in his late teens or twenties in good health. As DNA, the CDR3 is TGTGCCAGCAGCTTAAGGGACCTCGGGGGCGGGGAGCTGTTTTTT. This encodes CASSLRDLGGGELFF. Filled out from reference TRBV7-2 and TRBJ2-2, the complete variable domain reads GAGVSQSPSNKVTEKGKDVELRCDPISGHTALYWYRQSLGQGLEFLIYFQGNSAPDKSGLPSDRFSAERTGGSVSTLTIQRTQQEDSAVYLCASSLRDLGGGELFFGEGSRLTVL.